The TCR beta chain described here comes from a study of cytomegalovirus exposure and HLA in healthy donors. Overall study context: Researchers previously reported finding 117 million unique TCR beta sequences from 170 million or so T cells. Among 398 genotyped donors, around 80% fell in the Caucasian-associated ancestry cluster. Study outcomes and limitations: As a later analysis showed, a missense DCLRE1C variant was linked to trimming of TCR beta V- and J-genes. A previous analysis found most TCR beta V segments productive roughly 90% or roughly 30% of the time.

The CDR3 has 23 amino acids. Per germline, CDR1 LNHDA and CDR2 SQIVND (reference sequence). Trimming removed 7 bases from V and 0 bases from J; junction bases left unmatched: 26. This clone showed up just once. Its matching antigen is unknown. The PCR contained 60 Vbeta and 13 Jbeta primers. Sequenced by immunoSEQ multiplex PCR; TCRdb stores in-frame clones only, minus some. The sample lists about 190,000 clones; 70% to 75% were seen once. The gene calls are TRBV19 and TRBJ2-3; the match to TRBD2 covers 12 bases. The TCR was taken from a woman aged 25 to 45 in good health and CMV-seropositive. The sample comprised PBMCs. CDR3 sequence: CASTPGRWSHASGRAVSTDTQYF. The DNA for the CDR3 is TGTGCCAGTACCCCAGGGCGCTGGTCTCATGCTAGCGGGAGGGCCGTCAGCACAGATACGCAGTATTTT.